This T cell receptor beta chain was sequenced in a study of blood T cell repertoires in COVID-19. It was during active infection that Seattle patients were enrolled and then longitudinally followed. Libraries were prepared by immunoSEQ multiplex PCR; TCRdb keeps only in-frame clonotypes and omits some of them. The sample shows about 170,000 clones, under 95% of them seen only once. Germline-derived CDR1 and CDR2 are LNHDA and SQIVND (reference sequence). The CDR3 length is 15 residues. The ends were cut back, 1 base at V and 10 bases at J, with 14 bases in the middle. This rearrangement joins TRBV19 to TRBJ1-6; D is ambiguous. The TCR comes from a man between 18 and 35 years old with COVID-19, enrolled during active disease. Material: peripheral blood. DNA of the CDR3: TGTGCCAGTAGTATAGTGGTCTCGCCGAGATCACCCCTCCACTTT. This gives the protein CASSIVVSPRSPLHF.